This TCR beta chain was found in a study of blood T cell repertoires in COVID-19. In the original workflow: Estimation of nucleated cell counts relied on the amplification of reference gene primers. Profiled with immunoSEQ multiplex PCR; TCRdb holds only in-frame clones, not every one. Clonal size and the V and J genes are those of that table, whereas D and trimming came from the DNA. This table holds 150,000 or so clones, roughly 90% found once. Participants' own reports of clinical history determined their cohort assignment. V lost 0 bases to trimming and J lost 8 bases; unmatched junction nucleotides: 2. The CDR3 covers 15 residues. Per the germline V gene, CDR1 is SGHTA and CDR2 is FQGTGA.

The rearrangement joins TRBV7-3 to TRBJ1-6; 9 nucleotides line up with TRBD1. Specimen: PBMCs or T cells enriched from blood (not recorded which). This clonotype originated in a woman in her thirties with acute COVID-19. CDR3 bases: TGTGCCAGCAGCTTAACAACAGGGGGCGATTCACCCCTCCACTTT. The encoded protein is CASSLTTGGDSPLHF.